This TCR beta chain was recorded in a study of T cells after yellow fever vaccination. Findings and limits, study-wide: At 95% to 98% for CD4 and 88% for CD8, most primary-vaccination clones showed up again after the booster.

As regards this clonotype: Antigen specificity is unknown.

The CDR3 runs 15 residues. V shed 5 bases, J shed 7 bases, and the junction held 10 bases outside the gene matches. In germline, CDR1 is LNHDA, CDR2 SQIVND (reference sequence). TCRdb ran MiXCR on the 5' RACE reads and lists one entry per CDR3 protein. Of about 430,000 distinct CDR3 sequences in the sample, roughly a sixth were seen once. This clonotype was sampled from a man between 18 and 35 years old who received the YFV17D yellow fever vaccine. The chain uses TRBV19 and TRBJ1-1, with 10 bases identical to TRBD1. This specimen was PBMCs, taken before the yellow fever booster vaccination. The CDR3 DNA sequence: TGTGCCAGTAGTCCAAGGACAGGGGGTGATGGTGAAGCTTTCTTT. Its protein product is CASSPRTGGDGEAFF.